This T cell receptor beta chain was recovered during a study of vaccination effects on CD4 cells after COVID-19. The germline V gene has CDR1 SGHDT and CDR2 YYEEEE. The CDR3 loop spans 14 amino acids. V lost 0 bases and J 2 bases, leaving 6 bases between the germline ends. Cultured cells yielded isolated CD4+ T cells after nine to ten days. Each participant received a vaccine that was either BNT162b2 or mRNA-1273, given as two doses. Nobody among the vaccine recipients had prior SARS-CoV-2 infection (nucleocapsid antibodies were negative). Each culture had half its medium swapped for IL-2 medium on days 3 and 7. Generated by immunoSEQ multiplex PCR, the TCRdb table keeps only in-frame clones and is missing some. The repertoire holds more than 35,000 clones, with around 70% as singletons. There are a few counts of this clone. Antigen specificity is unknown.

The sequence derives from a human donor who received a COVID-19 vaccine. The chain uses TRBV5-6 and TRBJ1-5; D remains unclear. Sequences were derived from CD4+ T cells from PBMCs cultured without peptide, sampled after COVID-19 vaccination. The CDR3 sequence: CASSLGGGNQPQHF. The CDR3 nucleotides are TGTGCCAGCAGCTTGGGTGGGGGCAATCAGCCCCAGCATTTT.